These 14 T cell receptor beta chains originate from one sample sequenced in a study of CD8 T cells in Susac syndrome. When the RNA was reverse transcribed, random hexamers were used with an input of roughly 0.45 to 1 ug. Each CDR3 protein is one row after TCRdb ran MiXCR on the immunoSEQ multiplex PCR reads. This table holds some 150,000 distinct CDR3 sequences, just under 95% found once. Sample: CD8+ T cells from PBMCs. These receptors all come from a human donor with multiple sclerosis.

The V gene is TRBV20-1, the J gene TRBJ1-2; a weak D match, TRBD1 (5 bases). V was trimmed by 4 bases and J by 0 bases, leaving 15 bases between them. The CDR3 loop spans 15 amino acids. Per the germline V gene, CDR1 is DFQATT and CDR2 is SNEGSKA (reference sequence). The CDR3 bases are TGCAGTGCTACCCACCTCGGGGCCGCTAACTATGGCTACACCTTC. It translates to CSATHLGAANYGYTF.

In the case of this clonotype: A read error may produce the germline difference seen at one junction end. The V call is TRBV5-6, the J call TRBJ2-1; maybe TRBD1 (6 bases). CDR1 and CDR2 from the germline V gene are SGHDT and YYEEEE. CDR3 size: 14 residues. The CDR3 spells CASSWTQGPNQQFF. CDR3 DNA: TGTGCCAGCAGCTGGACACAGGGTCCCAATCAGCAGTTCTTC.

This chain links TRBV5-4 with TRBJ1-1; perhaps TRBD1 as D (5 bases). Germline CDR1 is SGHNT and CDR2 is YYREEE (reference sequence). Trimming took 2 bases from V and 4 from J, leaving 12 bases between them. The CDR3 is 14 amino acids. As DNA, the CDR3 is TGTGCCAGCAGCTTTAGGCAGGGAGGCACTGAAGCTTTCTTT. Its translation is CASSFRQGGTEAFF.

The gene calls are TRBV13 and TRBJ2-3; tentative D call: TRBD1 (6 bases). The V gene lost 4 bases and the J gene lost 0 bases, with 14 bases spanning the gap. The germline V gene encodes CDR1 PRHDT and CDR2 FYEKMQ (reference sequence). The CDR3 consists of 16 residues. The CDR3: CASSSLTGSSTDTQYF. The CDR3 nucleotides are TGTGCCAGCAGCTCCCTAACAGGGTCTAGCACAGATACGCAGTATTTT.

The count of this clonotype is one. The chain carries TRBV20-1 and TRBJ2-1, with D maybe TRBD2 (6 bases). The length of the CDR3 is 16 residues. Looked up from germline, CDR1 is DFQATT and CDR2 is SNEGSKA (reference sequence). Trimming left V 0 bases short and J 2 bases short, with 14 bases between. CDR3 sequence: CSARDIPGEPYNEQFF. DNA of the CDR3: TGCAGTGCTAGAGATATCCCGGGGGAACCCTACAATGAGCAGTTCTTC.

V and J are TRBV27 and TRBJ1-1; D gene uncertain. Trimming stripped 6 bases from V and 1 base from J, with 3 bases between. The CDR3 is 11 amino acids. CDR1 is MNHEY and CDR2 is SMNVEV in the germline V gene (reference sequence). This CDR3 is CASRANTEAFF. The CDR3 DNA reads as TGTGCCAGCAGGGCGAACACTGAAGCTTTCTTT.

This rearrangement joins TRBV10-3 to TRBJ1-1, with unresolved D. The germline CDR1 and CDR2 sequences are ENHRY and SYGVKD. V shed 0 bases and J shed 2 bases, with 4 bases lying between them. The CDR3 is made up of 13 amino acids. As DNA, the CDR3 is TGTGCCATCAGTGAGTCGAGTAACACTGAAGCTTTCTTT. It encodes CAISESSNTEAFF.

The chain has TRBV3-1 and TRBJ2-1; 8 bases align to TRBD1. Germline CDR1 and CDR2: LGHDT and YNNKEL (reference sequence). The CDR3 contains 14 residues. After removal of 2 bases from V and 5 bases from J, the junction contained 2 bases not matched to a gene. The CDR3 spells CASSQRQGNNEQFF. The CDR3 DNA is TGTGCCAGCAGCCAACGACAGGGGAACAATGAGCAGTTCTTC.

The chain combines TRBV29-1 with TRBJ2-1, with D tentatively TRBD1 or TRBD2 (5 bases each). Germline CDR1 is SQVTM and CDR2 is ANQGSEA. The V end was cut by 6 bases, the J end by 7 bases, with 13 bases between. The CDR3 has 12 amino acids. The CDR3 nucleotides read TGCAGCGTACGGGGACCGGGAAATGAGCAGTTCTTC. Protein product: CSVRGPGNEQFF.

The chain has TRBV3-1 and TRBJ1-2, with 9 positions matching TRBD1. Germline loops: CDR1 LGHDT, CDR2 YNNKEL (reference sequence). The CDR3 is 15 amino acids. Trimming cost V 4 bases and J 1 base; bases outside gene matches: 4. CDR3 sequence reads: CASSLPGQGNYGYTF. In DNA form, the CDR3 reads TGTGCCAGCAGCCTCCCGGGACAGGGTAACTATGGCTACACCTTC.

The chain uses TRBV7-9 and TRBJ2-7, with TRBD1 matching 8 bases. This CDR3 is 15 amino acids long. V was pared by 5 bases and J by 2 bases, with 8 bases of the junction left unmatched. CDR1 is SEHNR, CDR2 FQNEAQ, per germline (reference sequence). In DNA form, the CDR3 reads TGTGCCAGCAGCCCTGGGACAGGCGTAGCCTACGAGCAGTACTTC. Translated: CASSPGTGVAYEQYF.

V usage is TRBV13 and J usage is TRBJ1-2; a possible D gene is TRBD1 (6 bases). This CDR3 is 17 amino acids long. Deletions cut 1 base from V and 4 bases from J, with 19 bases between. Germline CDR1 PRHDT, CDR2 FYEKMQ (reference sequence). The CDR3, as DNA: TGTGCCAGCAGCTTAGCCCTCAACAGGGAATCACGCTATGGCTACACCTTC. This translates into CASSLALNRESRYGYTF.

For the CDR3, the DNA is TGTGCCACCAGCAGAGGGGCGGGGGGTTCCTACGAGCAGTACTTC. Translation gives CATSRGAGGSYEQYF. The rearrangement links TRBV15 to TRBJ2-7; 8 bases line up with TRBD2. V was clipped by 1 base and J by 1 base; unmatched bases: 3. This CDR3 is 15 amino acids long. Per germline, CDR1 LNHNV and CDR2 YYDKDF (reference sequence).

The chain carries TRBV13 and TRBJ2-5, with 9 nucleotides matching TRBD2. Losses at the gene ends were 7 bases for V and 1 base for J; bases not matched to a gene: 10. CDR1 is PRHDT, CDR2 FYEKMQ, per germline (reference sequence). The CDR3 is 16 amino acids. The CDR3 DNA reads TGTGCCAGCATCCATGCGGCTAGCGGGATCCAAGAGACCCAGTACTTC. It encodes CASIHAASGIQETQYF. The whole variable domain, filled in from reference TRBV13 and TRBJ2-5, reads AAGVIQSPRHLIKEKRETATLKCYPIPRHDTVYWYQQGPGQDPQFLISFYEKMQSDKGSIPDRFSAQQFSDYHSELNMSSLELGDSALYFCASIHAASGIQETQYFGPGTRLLVL.